Following are 29 T cell receptor beta chains from one sample sequenced in a study of T cell responses to AZD1222 COVID-19 vaccine. Repertoires were generated with immunoSEQ multiplex PCR, while TCRdb's copy carries only in-frame clones and drops some. This sample has about 48,000 clones, with roughly 85% found just once. Sequenced here: peripheral blood, sampled 28 days after the second AZD1222 dose. The receptor source for this set is an adult who received the AZD1222 COVID-19 vaccine.

The V and J genes are TRBV15 and TRBJ2-7; D ambiguous. Trimming shortened V by 0 bases and J by 0 bases, and 9 bases separated the two germline ends. The V gene's germline CDR1 is LNHNV and CDR2 YYDKDF (reference sequence). CDR3 size: 15 residues. The CDR3 DNA follows: TGTGCCACCAGCAGAGATCAGGTGAGCTCCTACGAGCAGTACTTC. This translates into CATSRDQVSSYEQYF.

This rearrangement joins TRBV28 to TRBJ1-2, with D possibly matching TRBD1 (5 bases). CDR1 and CDR2 from the germline V gene are MDHEN and SYDVKM. The CDR3 loop spans 13 amino acids. Trimming pared 7 bases from V and 0 bases from J, leaving 9 bases between. CDR3 coding DNA: TGTGCCAGCACCATGGGACCTAACTATGGCTACACCTTC. Translated: CASTMGPNYGYTF.

This clone was detected a few times. The chain is built from TRBV15 and TRBJ1-4; D gene ambiguous. The CDR3 runs 15 residues. With 4 bases removed from V and 3 bases from J, the gap between germline ends came to 12 bases. CDR1 is LNHNV, CDR2 YYDKDF, per germline (reference sequence). CDR3 coding DNA: TGTGCCACCAGCATAGGACGGAGATCTAATGAAAAACTGTTTTTT. Residues: CATSIGRRSNEKLFF.

This clone was picked up a small number of times. The CDR3 DNA reads TGTGCCAGCACCAGATGGCCCAATGAGCAGTTCTTC. It specifies CASTRWPNEQFF. The chain joins TRBV28 to TRBJ2-1; D gene ambiguous. In germline, CDR1 is MDHEN, CDR2 SYDVKM. CDR3 length: 12 amino acids. V lost 7 bases, J lost 6 bases, and 10 bases lay in between.

CDR3 region: CAISTFNEQFF. The CDR3, as DNA: TGTGCCATCAGTACTTTTAATGAGCAGTTCTTC. V gene TRBV10-3 combines with J gene TRBJ2-1, with no clear D. From germline, CDR1 is ENHRY and CDR2 SYGVKD. V was pared by 5 bases and J by 7 bases, with 6 bases between. This CDR3 contains 11 residues.

The chain couples TRBV5-1 to TRBJ2-1; 9 nucleotides agree with TRBD1. The germline V gene has CDR1 SGHRS and CDR2 YFSETQ. This CDR3 has 19 amino acids. V was clipped by 2 bases and J by 2 bases; unmatched bases: 14. CDR3 sequence: CASSFTGGLGIGTYNEQFF. DNA of the CDR3: TGCGCCAGCAGCTTTACAGGGGGCCTCGGTATCGGTACCTACAATGAGCAGTTCTTC.

The chain links TRBV18 to TRBJ2-2; 7 nucleotides agree with TRBD1. Trimming removed 5 bases from V and 1 base from J; junction bases left unmatched: 4. This CDR3 has 15 amino acids. Germline loops: CDR1 KGHSH, CDR2 LQKENI. The CDR3 here is CASSADRLNTGELFF. CDR3 bases: TGTGCCAGCTCAGCGGACAGGTTGAACACCGGGGAGCTGTTTTTT.

J is TRBJ2-6 and V is TRBV5-1; 7 bases are a match to TRBD1. Trimming took 6 bases from V and 3 from J; bases not matched to a gene: 6. Germline CDR1 is SGHRS and CDR2 is YFSETQ. The CDR3 length is 15 residues. CDR3 protein: CASTTTGSGANVLTF. The CDR3 DNA reads as TGCGCCAGCACCACGACAGGGAGTGGGGCCAACGTCCTGACTTTC.

This clone was counted a few times. The DNA for the CDR3 is TGTGCCAGCAGCTCCCTGTCGGGAGATACCTACGAGCAGTACTTC. Its translation: CASSSLSGDTYEQYF. V usage is TRBV5-6 and J usage is TRBJ2-7; D is perhaps TRBD2 (6 bases). V lost 3 bases, J lost 2 bases, and 15 bases lay in between. This CDR3 is 15 amino acids long. Germline CDR1 SGHDT, CDR2 YYEEEE. Looking up the rest from reference TRBV5-6 and TRBJ2-7 gives the full variable domain: DAGVTQSPTHLIKTRGQQVTLRCSPKSGHDTVSWYQQALGQGPQFIFQYYEEEERQRGNFPDRFSGHQFPNYSSELNVNALLLGDSALYLCASSSLSGDTYEQYFGPGTRLTVT.

This chain joins TRBV28 and TRBJ1-4; D uncertain. The CDR3 runs to 14 residues. Germline CDR1 MDHEN, CDR2 SYDVKM. Trimming removed 2 bases at V and 8 bases at J, with 12 bases between. CDR3 bases: TGTGCCAGCAGTTTACCCGGGCTTGAAGAAAAACTGTTTTTT. This translates into CASSLPGLEEKLFF.

The J gene is TRBJ2-3, the V gene TRBV13; tentative D call: TRBD1 (5 bases). The V gene lost 4 bases and the J gene lost 4 bases, with 18 bases spanning the gap. The germline CDR1 and CDR2 sequences are PRHDT and FYEKMQ (reference sequence). This CDR3 is 16 amino acids long. CDR3: CASSSSTEAVSDTQYF. The CDR3 DNA sequence: TGTGCCAGCAGCTCCTCGACAGAGGCCGTTTCAGATACGCAGTATTTT.

This sequence joins TRBV6-2 or TRBV6-3 and TRBJ1-3; a possible D gene is TRBD1 (5 bases). The CDR3 contains 14 residues. Between the trimmed V and J ends, which lost 6 bases and 0 bases, there was a span of 9 bases. Germline values: CDR1 MNHEY, CDR2 SVGEGT. CDR3 protein: CASSGANSGNTIYF. For the CDR3, the DNA is TGTGCCAGCAGCGGGGCGAACTCTGGAAACACCATATATTTT.

V usage is TRBV10-3 and J usage is TRBJ2-3, with 7 bases lining up with TRBD2. Germline assignment: CDR1 ENHRY and CDR2 SYGVKD. J lost 5 bases, V lost 0 bases, and 11 bases had no gene match. The CDR3 runs to 17 residues. CDR3 sequence (DNA): TGTGCCATCAGTGAGTCGCGGGCGGGAGTAGTTTTAGATACGCAGTATTTT. The encoded protein is CAISESRAGVVLDTQYF.

This chain joins TRBV11-3 and TRBJ2-3; weak D call: TRBD1 (5 bases). Germline V gene data show CDR1 as SGHNT and CDR2 as YENEEA. Trimming shortened V by 11 bases and J by 2 bases, and 14 bases separated the two germline ends. This CDR3 region has 13 residues. The CDR3 nucleotides read TGTGCCTCCAGGGAAGGATTCACAGATACGCAGTATTTT. It is translated as CASREGFTDTQYF.

V gene TRBV6-5 combines with J gene TRBJ2-1; D perhaps matches TRBD2 (5 bases). Trimming shortened V by 9 bases and J by 9 bases, and 24 bases separated the two germline ends. CDR3 length equals 15 residues. From germline, CDR1 is MNHEY and CDR2 SVGAGI. The CDR3 here is CASSTRDIRIGEQFF. The DNA for the CDR3 is TGTGCCAGTTCGACCCGGGATATTCGGATAGGTGAGCAGTTCTTC.

The chain carries TRBV7-2 and TRBJ2-7, with TRBD2 matching over 8 bases. Germline V gives CDR1 SGHTA, CDR2 FQGNSA. The CDR3 is made up of 16 amino acids. J gave up 2 bases and V 5 bases, and 11 bases lay outside the gene matches. The CDR3 here is CASSPRTGLGTYEQYF. The CDR3, as DNA: TGTGCCAGCAGCCCACGAACGGGACTAGGAACCTACGAGCAGTACTTC.

This clone was seen only a few times. V and J are TRBV3-1 (or the pseudogene TRBV3-2) and TRBJ1-6; D remains ambiguous. The CDR3 covers 12 residues. V lost 0 bases and J lost 10, with 4 bases in between. CDR1 LGHDT and CDR2 YNNKEL come from the germline V gene (reference sequence). Written as DNA, the CDR3 is TGTGCCAGCAGCCAAGATCGATCACCCCTCCACTTT. It translates to CASSQDRSPLHF.

The chain employs TRBV24-1 and TRBJ1-1; 7 nucleotides match TRBD1. CDR3 length: 13 amino acids. CDR1 and CDR2 (germline): KGHDR, SFDVKD. The J segment lost 1 base and the V segment lost 9 bases, leaving 4 bases of the junction unmatched. The CDR3 sequence: CATARTGNTEAFF. CDR3 in DNA: TGTGCCACCGCCCGGACAGGGAACACTGAAGCTTTCTTT.

The CDR3 loop reads CASSFPGGEAFF. The CDR3 DNA reads TGTGCCAGTAGTTTCCCAGGGGGGGAAGCTTTCTTT. The genes are TRBV19 and TRBJ1-1; 7 positions match TRBD1. Losses at the gene ends were 5 bases for V and 8 bases for J; bases not matched to a gene: 5. Germline V gives CDR1 LNHDA, CDR2 SQIVND (reference sequence). The CDR3 is made up of 12 amino acids.

CDR3 in amino acids: CASSQGTPNQPQHF. The CDR3 region has the DNA TGCGCCAGCAGCCAGGGGACTCCCAATCAGCCCCAGCATTTT. This chain links TRBV10-1 with TRBJ1-5, with D possibly matching TRBD1 (6 bases). The V gene's germline CDR1 is WNHNN and CDR2 SYGVQD (reference sequence). Trimming pared 6 bases from V and 3 bases from J, leaving 12 bases between. The CDR3 runs 14 residues.

The chain employs TRBV27 and TRBJ1-1; a weak D match, TRBD1 (6 bases). The CDR3 runs 12 residues. Germline V gene lookup returns CDR1 MNHEY and CDR2 SMNVEV (reference sequence). V was trimmed by 8 bases and J by 3 bases, leaving 10 bases between them. This CDR3 is CASSGQYTEAFF. The CDR3 bases are TGTGCCAGCTCTGGACAGTACACTGAAGCTTTCTTT.

This clone came up once. The chain combines TRBV27 with TRBJ2-5, with 11 bases fitting TRBD2. The CDR3 contains 16 residues. CDR1 and CDR2 (germline): MNHEY, SMNVEV (reference sequence). V lost 5 bases, J lost 4 bases, and 9 bases stayed unmatched. The CDR3, as DNA: TGTGCCAGCAGTCCTTGGGTAGCGGGAGGGCGAGAGACCCAGTACTTC. Its translation: CASSPWVAGGRETQYF.

The gene calls are TRBV10-3 and TRBJ1-2; unclear D gene. The germline CDR1 and CDR2 sequences are ENHRY and SYGVKD. The ends were cut back, 2 bases at V and 7 bases at J, with 14 bases in the middle. The CDR3 extends over 14 amino acids. CDR3 DNA: TGTGCCATCAGTGAGCCCACCACGGGGAGTGGCTACACCTTC. This sequence encodes CAISEPTTGSGYTF.

The genes are TRBV4-2 and TRBJ1-2; D unclear. Germline V gives CDR1 LGHNA, CDR2 YNFKEQ. Deletions cut 0 bases from V and 4 bases from J, with 12 bases between. CDR3 length: 15 residues. For the CDR3, the DNA is TGTGCCAGCAGCCAAGATATCCTTGAAAGCTATGGCTACACCTTC. It translates to CASSQDILESYGYTF.

This sequence joins TRBV10-1 and TRBJ2-7; D is uncertain. Germline CDR1 is WNHNN and CDR2 is SYGVQD (reference sequence). Trimming removed 0 bases at V and 0 bases at J, with 3 bases between. The CDR3 is made up of 13 amino acids. CDR3 in DNA: TGCGCCAGCAGTGAGTCTAGCTCCTACGAGCAGTACTTC. Translated: CASSESSSYEQYF.

V and J are TRBV5-1 and TRBJ2-1, with TRBD2 matching 7 bases. The CDR3 is made up of 14 amino acids. Germline trimming cut 0 bases from V and 5 bases from J; bases unmatched to any gene: 2. CDR1 and CDR2 (germline): SGHRS, YFSETQ. CDR3 nucleotide sequence: TGCGCCAGCAGCTTGGCTCTAGCGGACAATGAGCAGTTCTTC. Residues: CASSLALADNEQFF. The complete variable domain, with remaining parts taken from reference TRBV5-1 and TRBJ2-1, reads KAGVTQTPRYLIKTRGQQVTLSCSPISGHRSVSWYQQTPGQGLQFLFEYFSETQRNKGNFPGRFSGRQFSNSRSEMNVSTLELGDSALYLCASSLALADNEQFFGPGTRLTVL.

The chain combines TRBV5-1 with TRBJ2-7, with D possibly TRBD1 on 5 matching bases. This CDR3 region has 14 residues. V was cut by 0 bases and J by 5 bases, with 12 bases left in between. CDR1 SGHRS and CDR2 YFSETQ come from the germline V gene. The CDR3 bases are TGCGCCAGCAGCTTGGAATCAGGGTTCCACGAGCAGTACTTC. Translated: CASSLESGFHEQYF.

The V call is TRBV7-2, the J call TRBJ2-5; TRBD1 matches 8 bases. Germline V CDR1 and CDR2: SGHTA, FQGNSA. With 5 bases clipped from V and 1 base from J, the junction kept 9 bases outside the gene matches. The length of the CDR3 is 16 residues. The CDR3 coding sequence is TGTGCCAGCAGCGCGCAGGGGGCTGACGGCCAAGAGACCCAGTACTTC. Protein: CASSAQGADGQETQYF.

The chain joins TRBV27 to TRBJ2-1; weak D call: TRBD1 (6 bases). The germline CDR1 and CDR2 sequences are MNHEY and SMNVEV (reference sequence). The CDR3 totals 12 residues. Trimming left V 7 bases short and J 7 bases short, with 11 bases between. The CDR3 DNA sequence: TGTGCCAGCACCACACAGGGAAATGAGCAGTTCTTC. This gives the protein CASTTQGNEQFF.